One and the same sample provided the 27 T cell receptor beta chains below, sequenced in a study of early T cells in non-severe SARS-CoV-2 infection. One entry per CDR3 protein, called by TCRdb with MiXCR from the 5' RACE reads. The table lists about 67,000 distinct CDR3 sequences, roughly 10% of them singletons, with 3% to 4% in the top ten. Sequencing was performed on whole blood. These receptors came from an adult who was a healthcare worker with PCR-confirmed SARS-CoV-2 infection or an uninfected control (not recorded which).

There are many counts of this clonotype. The chain links TRBV12-3 or TRBV12-4 to TRBJ2-1; TRBD1 might be the D (6 bases). The CDR3 is 14 residues long. Between the trimmed V and J ends, which lost 8 bases and 2 bases, there was a span of 13 bases. This chain's CDR3 is CASLRGTPYNEQFF. The CDR3 coding sequence is TGTGCCAGCTTAAGGGGGACCCCCTACAATGAGCAGTTCTTC.

This chain joins TRBV29-1 and TRBJ1-1; possibly TRBD1 for D (6 bases). Germline V gene data show CDR1 as SQVTM and CDR2 as ANQGSEA. The length of the CDR3 is 12 residues. The V gene lost 6 bases and the J gene lost 1 base, with 9 bases spanning the gap. The CDR3 loop reads CSVGQRNTEAFF. CDR3 sequence (DNA): TGCAGCGTGGGACAAAGGAACACTGAAGCTTTCTTT.

Here the CDR3 reads CASSLSGLAANTGELFF. DNA of the CDR3: TGTGCCAGCTCACTGTCGGGACTAGCGGCGAACACCGGGGAGCTGTTTTTT. This chain connects TRBV18 to TRBJ2-2; 11 bases agree with TRBD2. This CDR3 has 17 amino acids. The ends lost 4 bases at V and 0 bases at J; junction bases unmatched: 4. Germline loops: CDR1 KGHSH, CDR2 LQKENI.

This clonotype was observed many times. The rearrangement links TRBV7-3 to TRBJ1-1, with a possible D match to TRBD1 (6 bases). This CDR3 contains 18 residues. V lost 0 bases and J 1 base, leaving 18 bases between the germline ends. Germline CDR1 is SGHTA and CDR2 is FQGTGA. The CDR3 here is CASSLTPGTGRANTEAFF. The CDR3 bases are TGTGCCAGCAGCTTAACGCCAGGAACAGGGCGGGCGAACACTGAAGCTTTCTTT.

This clonotype was detected ten times or more. The V and J genes are TRBV5-8 and TRBJ1-6; tentatively, D is TRBD1 (6 bases). Between the trimmed V and J ends, which lost 0 bases and 9 bases, there was a span of 10 bases. The V gene's germline CDR1 is SGHTS and CDR2 YDEGEE. CDR3 length equals 14 residues. CDR3 residues: CASSLEQGGSPLHF. For the CDR3, the DNA is TGTGCCAGCAGCTTGGAACAGGGAGGTTCACCCCTCCACTTT.

This clonotype was detected ten times or more. V is TRBV24-1 and J is TRBJ2-1; perhaps TRBD1 as D (6 bases). The germline V and J ends were trimmed by 4 bases and 0 bases, with 21 bases remaining between them. The CDR3 loop spans 19 amino acids. The V gene's germline CDR1 is KGHDR and CDR2 SFDVKD. The CDR3 loop reads CATSDSGTPTLSSYNEQFF. The CDR3 DNA reads TGTGCCACCAGTGACTCCGGGACACCGACCTTGAGCTCCTACAATGAGCAGTTCTTC.

This clonotype was seen repeatedly, ten times or more. The chain has TRBV18 and TRBJ2-1, with D possibly being TRBD2 (6 bases). CDR3 size: 13 residues. The V gene lost 3 bases and the J gene lost 9 bases, with 12 bases spanning the gap. Germline-derived CDR1 and CDR2 are KGHSH and LQKENI. CDR3 sequence reads: CASSPREEGEQFF. The CDR3 DNA sequence: TGTGCCAGCTCACCGAGAGAGGAGGGTGAGCAGTTCTTC.

This clonotype was picked up one time. A much larger clone differs by one base, so this may be a read error. This chain joins TRBV4-1 and TRBJ2-7, with D possibly matching TRBD2 (5 bases). Trimming removed 8 bases from V and 4 bases from J, with 18 bases in between. The CDR3 extends over 14 amino acids. Germline V gene lookup returns CDR1 MGHRA and CDR2 YSYEKL. CDR3 protein: CASQPGKGEYEQYF. For the CDR3, the DNA is TGCGCCAGCCAACCCGGCAAGGGAGAATACGAGCAGTACTTC.

CDR3: CASSQASSYNEQFF. The CDR3 bases are TGTGCCAGCAGCCAAGCAAGCTCCTACAATGAGCAGTTCTTC. This rearrangement joins TRBV3-1 to TRBJ2-1; D call uncertain. Germline-derived CDR1 and CDR2 are LGHDT and YNNKEL (reference sequence). The V end lost 1 base, the J end lost 0 bases, and 4 bases lay between the germline ends. This CDR3 comprises 14 residues.

The sample holds a few counts of this clonotype. The chain carries TRBV19 and TRBJ2-1; D perhaps matches TRBD2 (6 bases). The CDR3 runs 17 residues. The V end was cut by 7 bases, the J end by 6 bases, with 25 bases between. The germline CDR1 and CDR2 sequences are LNHDA and SQIVND (reference sequence). In nucleotides, the CDR3 is TGTGCCAGTACCCGGGACTGGCGGGCGCGCGGGATCAATGAGCAGTTCTTC. This translates into CASTRDWRARGINEQFF.

This clonotype was counted at least ten times. The V call is TRBV5-1, the J call TRBJ2-7, with D hard to call. Per the germline V gene, CDR1 is SGHRS and CDR2 is YFSETQ. V dropped 1 base and J dropped 2 bases, with 10 bases sitting between them. This CDR3 spans 14 amino acids. CDR3 sequence: CASSLPGFAYEQYF. The CDR3 DNA follows: TGCGCCAGCAGCTTGCCCGGGTTCGCCTACGAGCAGTACTTC.

This clonotype was detected ten times or more. This chain connects TRBV9 to TRBJ2-3, with D hard to call. The CDR3 loop spans 13 amino acids. Germline loops: CDR1 SGDLS, CDR2 YYNGEE. Trimming removed 0 bases at V and 2 bases at J, with 4 bases between. DNA of the CDR3: TGTGCCAGCAGCGTAGTAACCACAGATACGCAGTATTTT. It specifies CASSVVTTDTQYF. Full variable domain (outside the CDR3, taken from reference TRBV9 and TRBJ2-3): DSGVTQTPKHLITATGQRVTLRCSPRSGDLSVYWYQQSLDQGLQFLIQYYNGEERAKGNILERFSAQQFPDLHSELNLSSLELGDSALYFCASSVVTTDTQYFGPGTRLTVL.

This clonotype was counted a few times. The chain carries TRBV12-3 or TRBV12-4 and TRBJ1-2; 7 bases map to TRBD1. J lost 8 bases, V lost 6 bases, and 6 bases had no gene match. The CDR3 extends over 12 amino acids. The CDR3, as DNA: TGTGCCAGCAGCCCAGGGGGGAGCGGCTACACCTTC. Translating gives CASSPGGSGYTF.

There are many counts of this clonotype. This chain links TRBV11-2 with TRBJ2-7; 11 bases map to TRBD2. Germline CDR1 is SGHAT and CDR2 is FQNNGV. Unmatched junction bases numbered 8, after V lost 6 bases and J lost 4 bases. This CDR3 has 15 amino acids. CDR3 nucleotides: TGTGCCAGCAGACCCGCCGGGACTAGCGGTTACGAGCAGTACTTC. Translating gives CASRPAGTSGYEQYF.

This clonotype occurred many times. V and J are TRBV10-3 and TRBJ2-3; the D is unclear. Between the trimmed V and J ends, which lost 2 bases and 2 bases, there was a span of 2 bases. Germline-derived CDR1 and CDR2 are ENHRY and SYGVKD. This CDR3 comprises 12 residues. Here the CDR3 reads CAISEPTDTQYF. CDR3 DNA sequence: TGTGCCATCAGTGAGCCCACAGATACGCAGTATTTT.

This clonotype has just a few counts. V gene TRBV10-1 combines with J gene TRBJ2-2, with D unclear. Trimming removed 0 bases at V and 6 bases at J, with 8 bases between. The CDR3 covers 14 residues. CDR1 WNHNN and CDR2 SYGVQD come from the germline V gene (reference sequence). For the CDR3, the DNA is TGCGCCAGCAGTGAGTCTTCGTTCGCCGGGGAGCTGTTTTTT. It specifies CASSESSFAGELFF.

The chain carries TRBV12-3 or TRBV12-4 and TRBJ2-5; 11 bases agree with TRBD2. Unmatched junction bases numbered 3, after V lost 6 bases and J lost 0 bases. This CDR3 contains 15 residues. CDR3 nucleotides: TGTGCCAGCAGGCTGGGACTAGCGGACCAAGAGACCCAGTACTTC. Protein product: CASRLGLADQETQYF.

The J gene is TRBJ2-2, the V gene TRBV4-1; 8 bases are a match to TRBD2. The CDR3 extends over 15 amino acids. Trimming removed 5 bases from V and 6 bases from J; junction bases left unmatched: 8. Germline V gene data show CDR1 as MGHRA and CDR2 as YSYEKL. As DNA, the CDR3 is TGCGCCAGCAGCTATACTAGCGGTCTTGCCGGGGAGCTGTTTTTT. Translating it yields CASSYTSGLAGELFF.

This clonotype appeared many times. V and J are TRBV6-5 and TRBJ1-4; possible D gene TRBD1, 5 bases. The V and J ends lost 8 bases and 8 bases respectively, with 21 bases between them. The CDR3 consists of 15 residues. The germline V gene encodes CDR1 MNHEY and CDR2 SVGAGI. The CDR3 spells CASGSTRGGGEKLFF. In DNA, the CDR3 is TGTGCCAGCGGTTCTACAAGGGGAGGTGGGGAAAAACTGTTTTTT.

This clonotype was seen at least ten times. V usage is TRBV6-4 and J usage is TRBJ2-3; 9 nucleotides agree with TRBD2. Germline-derived CDR1 and CDR2 are MRHNA and SNTAGT. V was pared by 3 bases and J by 4 bases, with 5 bases of the junction left unmatched. The CDR3 has 15 amino acids. CDR3: CASSEAGGGPDTQYF. CDR3 sequence (DNA): TGTGCCAGCAGTGAAGCGGGAGGAGGTCCAGATACGCAGTATTTT.

This clonotype was counted many times. The rearrangement uses TRBV2 and TRBJ1-2, with D perhaps matching TRBD1 (5 bases). V dropped 6 bases and J dropped 4 bases, with 9 bases sitting between them. Germline-derived CDR1 and CDR2 are SNHLY and FYNNEI. The CDR3 is 12 amino acids. The CDR3 nucleotides read TGTGCCAGCAGCTTCGACAGCTATGGCTACACCTTC. Protein product: CASSFDSYGYTF. The whole variable domain, remainder taken from reference TRBV2 and TRBJ1-2, is EPEVTQTPSHQVTQMGQEVILRCVPISNHLYFYWYRQILGQKVEFLVSFYNNEISEKSEIFDDQFSVERPDGSNFTLKIRSTKLEDSAMYFCASSFDSYGYTFGSGTRLTVV.

V and J are TRBV7-6 and TRBJ2-3; possibly TRBD2 for D (7 bases). Germline loops: CDR1 SGHVS, CDR2 FNYEAQ. V was pared by 2 bases and J by 1 base, with 16 bases between. The CDR3 totals 17 residues. Written as DNA, the CDR3 is TGTGCCAGCAGCTTATGGCCTCGGGGGGCCCGCACAGATACGCAGTATTTT. Its translation: CASSLWPRGARTDTQYF. Using reference TRBV7-6 and TRBJ2-3 for the parts outside the CDR3, the full variable domain is GAGVSQSPRYKVTKRGQDVALRCDPISGHVSLYWYRQALGQGPEFLTYFNYEAQQDKSGLPNDRFSAERPEGSISTLTIQRTEQRDSAMYRCASSLWPRGARTDTQYFGPGTRLTVL.

This clonotype was counted ten times or more. V gene TRBV18 combines with J gene TRBJ2-7; 11 bases match TRBD2. Per germline, CDR1 KGHSH and CDR2 LQKENI. V was clipped by 5 bases and J by 6 bases; unmatched bases: 6. This CDR3 has 14 amino acids. The CDR3 nucleotides read TGTGCCAGCTCAGCCATAGCGGGAGGGCGCGAGCAGTACTTC. Translated, it gives CASSAIAGGREQYF.

In this sample, this clonotype turned up many times. CDR3 DNA sequence: TGTGCCAGCAGCTTGGCCCCGGCCGAGTTTACTAATGAAAAACTGTTTTTT. Amino acid sequence: CASSLAPAEFTNEKLFF. The rearrangement joins TRBV5-5 to TRBJ1-4; D gene ambiguous. Trimming left V 0 bases short and J 2 bases short, with 14 bases between. This CDR3 contains 17 residues. Germline CDR1 and CDR2: SGHKS and YYEKEE (reference sequence).

This clonotype was picked up many times. This sequence joins TRBV7-2 and TRBJ2-5; 7 bases line up with TRBD1. V was pared by 3 bases and J by 4 bases, with 8 bases of the junction left unmatched. The CDR3 extends over 15 amino acids. Germline V lookup: CDR1 SGHTA, CDR2 FQGNSA. CDR3 DNA sequence: TGTGCCAGCAGCTTCCTACTACAGGGGTCAGAGACCCAGTACTTC. It specifies CASSFLLQGSETQYF.

This clonotype was seen at least ten times. The rearrangement links TRBV2 to TRBJ2-3; D is unclear. CDR3 length: 13 residues. The germline V gene has CDR1 SNHLY and CDR2 FYNNEI. Between the trimmed V and J ends, which lost 7 bases and 2 bases, there was a span of 10 bases. CDR3 residues: CASMERLTDTQYF. The CDR3 DNA reads TGTGCCAGCATGGAGCGCCTCACAGATACGCAGTATTTT. Filled out from reference TRBV2 and TRBJ2-3, the complete variable domain reads EPEVTQTPSHQVTQMGQEVILRCVPISNHLYFYWYRQILGQKVEFLVSFYNNEISEKSEIFDDQFSVERPDGSNFTLKIRSTKLEDSAMYFCASMERLTDTQYFGPGTRLTVL.

Many counts were recorded for this clonotype. The CDR3 DNA sequence: TGTGCCAGCAGCGTTAATCCCGGGACAGTTTACAATGAGCAGTTCTTC. Translated, it gives CASSVNPGTVYNEQFF. The gene calls are TRBV11-2 and TRBJ2-1, with 7 bases lining up with TRBD1. The CDR3 covers 16 residues. In germline, CDR1 is SGHAT, CDR2 FQNNGV. J lost 4 bases, V lost 5 bases, and 11 bases had no gene match.